These 27 T cell receptor beta chains originate from one sample sequenced in a study of cytomegalovirus exposure and HLA in healthy donors. Data came from immunoSEQ multiplex PCR; TCRdb stores just in-frame clones and leaves some out. The sample has 200,000 or so clones, just over 85% seen once; the top ten hold about 2.7%. Sequencing used PBMCs. These receptors originate from a woman under 30 in good health and CMV-seronegative.

The chain has TRBV10-3 and TRBJ1-1; a possible D gene is TRBD1 (5 bases). The CDR3 has 16 residues. Deletions cut 0 bases from V and 4 bases from J, with 15 bases between. CDR1 and CDR2 from the germline V gene are ENHRY and SYGVKD. CDR3 sequence (DNA): TGTGCCATCAGTGAGTCGGGCACTTGGGGGGGCACTGAAGCTTTCTTT. This codes for CAISESGTWGGTEAFF.

The J gene is TRBJ2-2, the V gene TRBV5-6; tentative D call: TRBD1 (6 bases). The V gene's germline CDR1 is SGHDT and CDR2 YYEEEE. V lost 4 bases and J 6 bases, leaving 16 bases between the germline ends. The CDR3 length is 15 residues. Here the CDR3 reads CASSPTGTTAGELFF. As DNA, the CDR3 is TGTGCCAGCAGCCCGACGGGGACAACGGCCGGGGAGCTGTTTTTT.

This sequence joins TRBV29-1 and TRBJ2-1, with 7 bases that match TRBD1. The V segment lost 7 bases and the J segment 6 bases; nucleotides outside the gene matches: 9. CDR1 and CDR2 from the germline V gene are SQVTM and ANQGSEA. CDR3 length: 13 residues. CDR3 loop: CSAYRDSLNEQFF. The DNA for the CDR3 is TGCAGCGCGTACCGGGACAGTCTCAATGAGCAGTTCTTC.

This chain uses TRBV28 with TRBJ1-1, with D tentatively TRBD1 (6 bases). The CDR3 has 15 residues. Germline-derived CDR1 and CDR2 are MDHEN and SYDVKM. V lost 1 base and J lost 0, with 9 bases in between. The CDR3: CASSLYREMNTEAFF. CDR3 DNA sequence: TGTGCCAGCAGTTTATACAGGGAGATGAACACTGAAGCTTTCTTT. Full variable domain (missing parts from reference TRBV28 and TRBJ1-1): DVKVTQSSRYLVKRTGEKVFLECVQDMDHENMFWYRQDPGLGLRLIYFSYDVKMKEKGDIPEGYSVSREKKERFSLILESASTNQTSMYLCASSLYREMNTEAFFGQGTRLTVV.

V and J are TRBV5-1 and TRBJ1-2, with TRBD1 matching 9 bases. Losses at the gene ends were 7 bases for V and 14 bases for J; bases not matched to a gene: 18. Germline V gene lookup returns CDR1 SGHRS and CDR2 YFSETQ. The CDR3 has 14 residues. The CDR3 reads CASAIPPGQGALTF. The CDR3 DNA sequence: TGCGCCAGCGCCATTCCCCCGGGACAGGGCGCCCTAACCTTC.

This clone was detected once. The rearrangement uses TRBV28 and TRBJ1-1, with D possibly TRBD1 on 5 matching bases. Trimming removed 6 bases from V and 11 bases from J, with 19 bases in between. CDR1 and CDR2 (germline): MDHEN, SYDVKM. The CDR3 is 13 residues long. CDR3 nucleotides: TGTGCCAGCAGCCCCCAACTGGGCCGGGGGGCTTTCTTT. It is translated as CASSPQLGRGAFF.

V usage is TRBV13 and J usage is TRBJ2-7; TRBD1 aligns across 7 bases. Germline values: CDR1 PRHDT, CDR2 FYEKMQ (reference sequence). Unmatched junction bases numbered 9, after V lost 2 bases and J lost 2 bases. The CDR3 has 16 amino acids. CDR3 sequence reads: CASSLRGGHRTYEQYF. The CDR3 DNA follows: TGTGCCAGCAGCTTAAGAGGGGGCCATAGAACCTACGAGCAGTACTTC.

The chain joins TRBV5-1 to TRBJ2-3; 8 positions match TRBD1. This CDR3 spans 15 amino acids. Unmatched junction bases numbered 10, after V lost 6 bases and J lost 4 bases. Germline values: CDR1 SGHRS, CDR2 YFSETQ. This CDR3 reads CASTTLRGQADTQYF. CDR3 in DNA: TGCGCCAGCACCACACTCAGGGGGCAAGCAGATACGCAGTATTTT.

This chain joins TRBV7-6 and TRBJ2-6, with a tentative D call TRBD2 (7 bases). The CDR3 length is 19 residues. CDR1 SGHVS and CDR2 FNYEAQ come from the germline V gene. V lost 0 bases and J lost 3, with 18 bases in between. The CDR3 DNA is TGTGCCAGCAGCTTAGCCCGAGGGGGAGGGCCCCGTGGGGCCAACGTCCTGACTTTC. Protein product: CASSLARGGGPRGANVLTF.

The V gene is TRBV27, the J gene TRBJ2-7; D gene unclear. The CDR3 length is 13 residues. V lost 3 bases to trimming and J lost 1 base, with 7 bases between them. The V gene's germline CDR1 is MNHEY and CDR2 SMNVEV (reference sequence). The CDR3 loop reads CASSLASSYEQYF. CDR3 bases: TGTGCCAGCAGTTTGGCCAGTTCCTACGAGCAGTACTTC.

The genes are TRBV7-3 and TRBJ1-2; D might be TRBD1 (5 bases). V lost 5 bases, J lost 8 bases, and 15 bases lay in between. This CDR3 comprises 13 residues. Germline-derived CDR1 and CDR2 are SGHTA and FQGTGA. This chain's CDR3 is CASSPTGSGGYTF. CDR3 coding DNA: TGTGCCAGCAGCCCAACCGGTTCAGGGGGCTACACCTTC.

This clone showed up just once. V is TRBV6-6 and J is TRBJ2-2, with D tentatively TRBD1 (6 bases). The CDR3 spans 15 residues. The V gene's germline CDR1 is MNHNY and CDR2 SVGAGI (reference sequence). V gave up 2 bases and J gave up 0 bases, with 7 bases separating them. Here the CDR3 reads CASSYDRPNTGELFF. In nucleotides, the CDR3 is TGTGCCAGCAGTTACGACAGGCCGAACACCGGGGAGCTGTTTTTT.

The rearrangement links TRBV28 to TRBJ2-3; 10 bases agree with TRBD2. The germline V gene encodes CDR1 MDHEN and CDR2 SYDVKM. Trimming took 7 bases from V and 3 from J; bases not matched to a gene: 10. The CDR3 loop spans 16 amino acids. This CDR3 reads CASTVGASGSTDTQYF. In nucleotides, the CDR3 is TGTGCCAGCACCGTCGGGGCTAGCGGGAGTACAGATACGCAGTATTTT. Using reference TRBV28 and TRBJ2-3 for the parts outside the CDR3, the full variable domain is DVKVTQSSRYLVKRTGEKVFLECVQDMDHENMFWYRQDPGLGLRLIYFSYDVKMKEKGDIPEGYSVSREKKERFSLILESASTNQTSMYLCASTVGASGSTDTQYFGPGTRLTVL.

The V gene is TRBV25-1, the J gene TRBJ1-2; possibly TRBD1 for D (6 bases). Trimming took 3 bases from V and 7 from J, leaving 6 bases between them. Germline V gives CDR1 MGHDK, CDR2 SYGVNS. The CDR3 has 11 amino acids. CDR3 nucleotides: TGTGCCAGCAGTGAGGGGGCTGGCTACACCTTC. Its translation is CASSEGAGYTF.

V and J are TRBV5-6 and TRBJ2-5; 11 nucleotides match TRBD2. This CDR3 is built from 16 residues. CDR1 is SGHDT, CDR2 YYEEEE, per germline. The V and J ends lost 5 bases and 3 bases, in that order; junction bases with no gene match: 9. This chain's CDR3 is CASSFGLAGAEETQYF. In DNA form, the CDR3 reads TGTGCCAGCAGTTTTGGACTAGCGGGCGCAGAAGAGACCCAGTACTTC.

This rearrangement joins TRBV5-6 to TRBJ2-7; 9 positions match TRBD2. Trimming at V came to 2 bases and at J to 12 bases, leaving 9 bases not matched to a gene. The germline CDR1 and CDR2 sequences are SGHDT and YYEEEE. The CDR3 extends over 13 amino acids. The CDR3 sequence is CASSFSGRGTRYF. CDR3 coding DNA: TGTGCCAGCAGCTTTAGCGGGAGAGGTACAAGGTACTTC.

The CDR3 DNA reads TGTGCCAGCAGCTTAGCAGGGGTGGGCACTGAAGCTTTCTTT. Its protein product is CASSLAGVGTEAFF. V and J are TRBV7-3 and TRBJ1-1, with D possibly matching TRBD1 (6 bases). CDR3 length equals 14 residues. V gave up 2 bases and J gave up 4 bases, with 11 bases separating them. Germline V gives CDR1 SGHTA, CDR2 FQGTGA.

This chain links TRBV27 with TRBJ2-7; tentative D call: TRBD1 (6 bases). Per germline, CDR1 MNHEY and CDR2 SMNVEV (reference sequence). There are 14 residues in the CDR3. The V end lost 5 bases, the J end lost 4 bases, and 15 bases lay between the germline ends. CDR3 sequence reads: CASSRQASQYEQYF. The CDR3 region has the DNA TGTGCCAGCAGTCGACAGGCAAGTCAGTACGAGCAGTACTTC.

The chain links TRBV11-2 to TRBJ2-3; 10 nucleotides agree with TRBD1. Germline V gene lookup returns CDR1 SGHAT and CDR2 FQNNGV. V dropped 4 bases and J dropped 5; count of bases not matched to a gene: 9. This CDR3 comprises 16 residues. CDR3 in amino acids: CASSSTRDRGIDTQYF. The CDR3 DNA reads TGTGCCAGCAGCTCAACAAGGGACAGGGGAATAGATACGCAGTATTTT.

This chain links TRBV28 with TRBJ1-4; unclear D gene. This CDR3 has 15 amino acids. V was cut by 4 bases and J by 3 bases, with 12 bases left in between. Germline CDR1 MDHEN, CDR2 SYDVKM. In DNA form, the CDR3 reads TGTGCCAGCAGTTCCGCGGGATCTTCTAATGAAAAACTGTTTTTT. Translating it yields CASSSAGSSNEKLFF.

This chain joins TRBV28 and TRBJ2-7; 9 bases align to TRBD1. The CDR3 extends over 15 amino acids. The ends lost 6 bases at V and 1 base at J; junction bases unmatched: 7. Per germline, CDR1 MDHEN and CDR2 SYDVKM. The CDR3 coding sequence is TGTGCCAGCAGGTGGTCCGGGACAGGGTCCTACGAGCAGTACTTC. Protein: CASRWSGTGSYEQYF.

The chain joins TRBV28 to TRBJ2-1; TRBD2 matches at 16 bases. From germline, CDR1 is MDHEN and CDR2 SYDVKM. V lost 10 bases, J lost 0 bases, and 12 bases stayed unmatched. The CDR3 is 19 amino acids. CDR3 sequence: CATLGLAGGPMISYNEQFF. The CDR3 nucleotides are TGTGCCACCCTGGGACTAGCGGGAGGGCCGATGATCTCCTACAATGAGCAGTTCTTC.

This chain uses TRBV7-9 with TRBJ2-7; D is ambiguous. Germline CDR1 and CDR2: SEHNR and FQNEAQ (reference sequence). The CDR3 has 16 residues. Trimming took 3 bases from V and 0 from J, leaving 15 bases between them. The DNA of the CDR3 is TGTGCCAGCAGCTTTTCCCTTCTCGCAGACTCCTACGAGCAGTACTTC. Translated, it gives CASSFSLLADSYEQYF. Full variable domain (missing parts from reference TRBV7-9 and TRBJ2-7): DTGVSQNPRHKITKRGQNVTFRCDPISEHNRLYWYRQTLGQGPEFLTYFQNEAQLEKSRLLSDRFSAERPKGSFSTLEIQRTEQGDSAMYLCASSFSLLADSYEQYFGPGTRLTVT.

The V gene is TRBV7-2, the J gene TRBJ2-1; TRBD2 agrees at 7 bases. The germline V gene encodes CDR1 SGHTA and CDR2 FQGNSA. V lost 0 bases and J lost 7; bases outside the gene matches: 3. This CDR3 has 14 amino acids. The CDR3 DNA reads TGTGCCAGCAGCTTAGCGGGAGGGAGGAATGAGCAGTTCTTC. Translated: CASSLAGGRNEQFF.

The chain links TRBV28 to TRBJ2-3, with TRBD1 matching 8 bases. This CDR3 comprises 16 residues. In germline, CDR1 is MDHEN, CDR2 SYDVKM. V lost 3 bases and J lost 7; bases outside the gene matches: 12. The CDR3 region is CASSFSGQGFRNTQYF. CDR3 nucleotides: TGTGCCAGCAGTTTCTCTGGACAGGGATTTAGAAATACGCAGTATTTT.

This chain links TRBV5-1 with TRBJ2-3; 9 bases are a match to TRBD2. The CDR3 is 17 amino acids. The germline V gene has CDR1 SGHRS and CDR2 YFSETQ. V trimming: 1 base; J trimming: 4 bases; junction bases outside the gene matches: 10. The CDR3 DNA reads as TGCGCCAGCAGCTTGCAACGCGCGGGAGGGTTATCAGATACGCAGTATTTT. Its protein product is CASSLQRAGGLSDTQYF.

The chain is built from TRBV2 and TRBJ2-3, with a tentative D call TRBD1 (6 bases). The CDR3 covers 13 residues. Germline-derived CDR1 and CDR2 are SNHLY and FYNNEI. V dropped 11 bases and J dropped 1 base, with 13 bases sitting between them. CDR3 residues: CAAKPGGTDTQYF. Here the CDR3 DNA reads TGTGCCGCCAAGCCAGGGGGCACAGATACGCAGTATTTT.